A selection of T cell receptor beta chains follows, all from one sample in a study of shared clonotypes between healthy human individuals. Sequencing was performed with immunoSEQ multiplex PCR; in TCRdb, only in-frame clones are kept and a portion is missing. The sample carries approximately 2.3 million clones, 90% to 95% recorded once. The specimen was naive CD4+ T cells from PBMCs. These receptors were collected from a man between 18 and 29 years old in good health. Some clones in this sample may be carry-over from other donors' samples. The CDR3 runs from the conserved cysteine through the conserved F or W. D genes are given only for firm matches. Expanded clones get a size class; other rows say once, few or many, or leave the size out.

clone_size j_call v_call d_call cdr3_nt cdr3_aa
once TRBJ2-7 TRBV27 TRBD2 TGTGCCAGCAGTAATCGCGGGGGATCCTACGAGCAGTACTTC CASSNRGGSYEQYF
NA TRBJ1-1 TRBV2 NA TGTGCCAGCAGCTCCCAGGTGCGTAGGTCCGCTGAAGCTTTCTTT CASSSQVRRSAEAFF
NA TRBJ2-5 TRBV18 NA TGTGCCAGCTCAGCCCAGACTAGTCGGGTCGGGGAGACCCAGTACTTC CASSAQTSRVGETQYF
NA TRBJ1-2 TRBV29-1 NA TGCAGCGCCGTCGACTTGGGCTATGGCTACACCTTC CSAVDLGYGYTF
once TRBJ1-2 TRBV29-1 TRBD1 TGCAGCGTTCTCGGGACAGATGGCTACACCTTC CSVLGTDGYTF
once TRBJ1-5 TRBV6-5 NA TGTGCCAGCAGTTACTCGCGGTCGCGGCAGCCCCAGCATTTT CASSYSRSRQPQHF
NA TRBJ2-1 TRBV28 NA TGTGCCAGCAGCCCAGGTAGGAATGAGCAGTTCTTC CASSPGRNEQFF
NA TRBJ1-2 TRBV4-1 NA TGCGCCAGCAGCCAAGGAGGGACACCGCGACCTGCCTATGGCTACACCTTC CASSQGGTPRPAYGYTF
NA TRBJ2-7 TRBV7-7 TRBD1 TGTGCCAGCAGCATAGGACAGGGGGCGCGTTACGAGCAGTACTTC CASSIGQGARYEQYF
NA TRBJ2-2 TRBV9 NA TGTGCCAGCAGCCCCACTGACGCCACCAGGACGTTTTTT CASSPTDATRTFF
NA TRBJ1-5 TRBV6-6 NA TGTGCCAGCAGAACCGATGGGAATCAGCCCCAGCATTTT CASRTDGNQPQHF
NA TRBJ2-1 TRBV7-2 TRBD2 TGTGCCAGCAGCTTAGCGCTAGCGGGAGTCTATGAGCAGTTCTTC CASSLALAGVYEQFF
few TRBJ2-7 TRBV5-1 TRBD2 TGCGCCAGCAGCCGGACTAGCAGTTACGAGCAGTACTTC CASSRTSSYEQYF
NA TRBJ2-6 TRBV5-1 NA TGCGCCAGCAGCTTAAGGTGGGAGATCTCTGGGGCCAACGTCCTGACTTTC CASSLRWEISGANVLTF
NA TRBJ1-2 TRBV28 TRBD1 TGTGCCAGCAGTCCCCGACAGGGGGCGGGCTACACCTTC CASSPRQGAGYTF
NA TRBJ2-3 TRBV19 TRBD2 TGTGCCAGTAGTACTAGCGGGAGGGATGGTCGGGATACGCAGTATTTT CASSTSGRDGRDTQYF
NA TRBJ2-1 TRBV5-6 NA TGTGCCAGCAGCTTGGCCTCTGGACCCGGAAGCTCCTACAATGAGCAGTTCTTC CASSLASGPGSSYNEQFF
NA TRBJ2-5 TRBV11-2 NA TGTGCCAGCAGCTTCGGCGCTGGGACCCAGTACTTC CASSFGAGTQYF
NA TRBJ1-4 TRBV6-1 NA TGTGCCAGCAGTGAAAGGGCAGGCTATGAAAAACTGTTTTTT CASSERAGYEKLFF
NA TRBJ2-1 TRBV9 TRBD2 TGTGCCAGCAGCGTAGAGGGTGGGGCTAGCGGGACCGCAGGTCAGTTCTTC CASSVEGGASGTAGQFF
NA TRBJ2-5 TRBV6-5 NA TGTGCCAGCAGTTACTCGGGGAAATGGGAGACCCAGTACTTC CASSYSGKWETQYF
NA TRBJ2-3 TRBV29-1 NA TGCAGCGTTGATATTGCGGGATCGACCCAGACGCAGTATTTT CSVDIAGSTQTQYF
NA TRBJ1-2 TRBV6-1 TRBD1 TGTGCCAGCAGCAGGACAGGGGATGGCTACACCTTC CASSRTGDGYTF
NA TRBJ2-2 TRBV18 NA TGTGCCAGCTCACCAGATCAAAACACCGGGGAGCTGTTTTTT CASSPDQNTGELFF
NA TRBJ1-5 TRBV7-9 TRBD1 TGTGCCAGCAGCTTAGAGAGACAGGGATGGGCCAATCAGCCCCAGCATTTT CASSLERQGWANQPQHF
once TRBJ1-5 TRBV11-3 NA TGTGCCAGCAGCTTAGGTCGGACCGGGCCTACGTCCAATCAGCCCCAGCATTTT CASSLGRTGPTSNQPQHF
NA TRBJ2-1 TRBV5-4 TRBD2 TGTGCCAGCAGCTTTGGACTAGCGGGTGCTCAGGGTGATGAGCAGTTCTTC CASSFGLAGAQGDEQFF
NA TRBJ1-3 TRBV7-2 NA TGTGCCAGCAGCTACGTTGGTGTGGGGGCTGGAAACACCATATATTTT CASSYVGVGAGNTIYF
NA TRBJ2-4 TRBV6-5 TRBD1 TGTGCCAGCACCGCCGGACAGGGGCGTAGTAACATTCAGTACTTC CASTAGQGRSNIQYF
NA TRBJ2-5 TRBV28 NA TGTGCCAGCAGCGAGGAGACCCAGTACTTC CASSEETQYF
NA TRBJ2-1 TRBV7-2 NA TGTGCCAGCAGCCCGGTAGAGGTATCCTACAATGAGCAGTTCTTC CASSPVEVSYNEQFF
NA TRBJ2-7 TRBV5-1 NA TGCGCCAGCAGCTTAGGGCATCTCTACGAGCAGTACTTC CASSLGHLYEQYF
NA TRBJ2-3 TRBV2 TRBD2 TGTGCCAGCAGTGCAGCGGGAGTCGGCACAGATACGCAGTATTTT CASSAAGVGTDTQYF
NA TRBJ1-1 TRBV19 NA TGTGCCAGTAGTACGCGATATTTTTGGGGAGAGAACACTGAAGCTTTCTTT CASSTRYFWGENTEAFF
NA TRBJ2-3 TRBV7-6 TRBD1 TGTGCCAGCAGCTTAGCAACCCCGGGACAGGGCTCAGATACGCAGTATTTT CASSLATPGQGSDTQYF
NA TRBJ2-2 TRBV9 TRBD2 TGTGCCAGCAGCGTAAGGGTCCGCGGGAGTGAATCCGGGGAGCTGTTTTTT CASSVRVRGSESGELFF
NA TRBJ2-1 TRBV6-4 TRBD2 TGTGCCAGCAGACGCCCCGGGGGGGAGCAGTTCTTC CASRRPGGEQFF
NA TRBJ2-2 TRBV7-2 TRBD2 TGTGCCAGCAGCTTAAGTCGGGCCTCCTCCCTGGGGGGGGCCGGGGAGCTGTTTTTT CASSLSRASSLGGAGELFF
NA TRBJ1-4 TRBV27 NA TGTGCCAGCAGTCTTAGGGGTGGGGAGAATGAAAAACTGTTTTTT CASSLRGGENEKLFF
NA TRBJ1-5 TRBV5-6 NA TGTGCCAGCAGCTTGGGGGGGTTATATCAGCCCCAGCATTTT CASSLGGLYQPQHF
NA TRBJ1-1 TRBV5-1 TRBD1 TGCGCCAGCAGCTCCCAGGGGGGTGGCACTGAAGCTTTCTTT CASSSQGGGTEAFF
NA TRBJ2-7 TRBV28 NA TGTGCCAGCAGTTTACCCCACTACGAGCAGTACTTC CASSLPHYEQYF
NA TRBJ2-2 TRBV6-6 NA TGTGCCAGCAAGGCAGGGTCGAACACCGGGGAGCTGTTTTTT CASKAGSNTGELFF
NA TRBJ1-1 TRBV19 NA TGTGCCAGTAGACGCTGGGGGGGGGAGACTGAAGCTTTCTTT CASRRWGGETEAFF
NA TRBJ2-1 TRBV7-2 NA TGTGCCAGCAGCTTAGTGAGGCTAGATTACAATGAGCAGTTCTTC CASSLVRLDYNEQFF
NA TRBJ2-7 TRBV27 NA TGTGCCAGCAGCCCGGGGGCGATCTACGAGCAGTACTTC CASSPGAIYEQYF
NA TRBJ2-7 TRBV5-1 TRBD2 TGCGCCAGCAGCGTAGGACTAGCGAGTAGCTCCTACGAGCAGTACTTC CASSVGLASSSYEQYF
NA TRBJ2-5 TRBV28 NA TGTGCCAGCTTTGACAGGAGAGAGAGCCAGTACTTC CASFDRRESQYF
NA TRBJ1-5 TRBV7-2 NA TGTGCCAGCAGTAATTATAATCAGCCCCAGCATTTT CASSNYNQPQHF
NA TRBJ1-2 TRBV10-3 TRBD1 TGTGCCATCAGGGGGACAGGGGGGAACTATGGCTACACCTTC CAIRGTGGNYGYTF
NA TRBJ2-5 TRBV5-1 NA TGCGCCAGCAGCTCCCCCGAGGGCTCGGAGACCCAGTACTTC CASSSPEGSETQYF
few TRBJ1-1 TRBV6-1 TRBD1 TGTGCCAGCCTGGGACAGGGGTCGACGACTGAAGCTTTCTTT CASLGQGSTTEAFF
NA TRBJ2-3 TRBV5-1 TRBD2 TGCGCCAGCAGCTCCCCGGGACTAGCGTCGAATACGCAGTATTTT CASSSPGLASNTQYF
NA TRBJ1-2 TRBV14 NA TGTGCCAGCAGCCAAGAGTTGGGCTATGGCTACACCTTC CASSQELGYGYTF
NA TRBJ2-7 TRBV2 TRBD1 TGTGCCAGTCTCCGGACAGGGAGCTCCTACGAGCAGTACTTC CASLRTGSSYEQYF
NA TRBJ2-3 TRBV7-2 NA TGTGCCAGCAGCTTATGGAATACCGTAGACACAGATACGCAGTATTTT CASSLWNTVDTDTQYF
NA TRBJ1-2 TRBV15 NA TGTGCCACCAGCAGGGGTGGTGGCTACACCTTC CATSRGGGYTF
NA TRBJ2-3 TRBV9 TRBD1 TGTGCCAGCAGCGCCTCCGGGACAGGGGTCACAGATACGCAGTATTTT CASSASGTGVTDTQYF
NA TRBJ2-2 TRBV2 TRBD2 TGTGCCAGCAGTTCTGAACTAGCGGGAGTTGCCGGGGAGCTGTTTTTT CASSSELAGVAGELFF